These 23 T cell receptor beta chains were sequenced from one sample in a study of blood T cell repertoires in COVID-19. The table came from immunoSEQ multiplex PCR; TCRdb's copy has only in-frame clones and leaves some out. The sample includes 100,000 to 150,000 clones, approximately 71% of them seen just once. Specimen: peripheral blood. The source of these receptors is an older woman with acute or convalescent COVID-19.

The chain carries TRBV28 and TRBJ1-5; maybe TRBD1 (5 bases). Germline lookup yields CDR1 MDHEN and CDR2 SYDVKM. The CDR3 length is 14 residues. V lost 3 bases and J lost 4, with 10 bases in between. The CDR3 is CASSLTEINQPQHF. CDR3 DNA sequence: TGTGCCAGCAGTTTGACAGAAATTAATCAGCCCCAGCATTTT.

With respect to this clone: Other nucleotide sequences in the sample specify the same CDR3. J is TRBJ1-4 and V is TRBV18; possible D gene TRBD1, 6 bases. The CDR3 has 13 residues. Trimming removed 2 bases at V and 8 bases at J, with 9 bases between. Germline assignment: CDR1 KGHSH and CDR2 LQKENI. Here the CDR3 DNA reads TGTGCCAGCTCACCAGGGGGCGACGAAAAACTGTTTTTT. It codes for CASSPGGDEKLFF.

This chain uses TRBV6-4 with TRBJ2-3; no firm D call. Per germline, CDR1 MRHNA and CDR2 SNTAGT. The CDR3 runs to 13 residues. Trimming shortened V by 5 bases and J by 1 base, and 7 bases separated the two germline ends. The CDR3 bases are TGTGCCAGCAGTAGACATGGCACAGATACGCAGTATTTT. It specifies CASSRHGTDTQYF.

V gene TRBV19 combines with J gene TRBJ2-7; D possibly corresponds to TRBD1 (5 bases). The germline V and J ends were trimmed by 5 bases and 1 base, with 6 bases remaining between them. Germline loops: CDR1 LNHDA, CDR2 SQIVND (reference sequence). The CDR3 consists of 12 residues. The CDR3 is CASSPGSYEQYF. As DNA, the CDR3 is TGTGCCAGTAGTCCAGGGTCCTACGAGCAGTACTTC.

V gene TRBV4-2 combines with J gene TRBJ2-1, with D possibly TRBD2 on 5 matching bases. The V end lost 0 bases, the J end lost 2 bases, and 8 bases lay between the germline ends. Germline V lookup: CDR1 LGHNA, CDR2 YNFKEQ. CDR3 length: 15 residues. The CDR3 region has the DNA TGTGCCAGCAGCCAAGAAGCGGAACCCTACAATGAGCAGTTCTTC. Translating it yields CASSQEAEPYNEQFF.

This chain joins TRBV18 and TRBJ2-1; weak D call: TRBD2 (6 bases). Germline V lookup: CDR1 KGHSH, CDR2 LQKENI. The CDR3 is made up of 15 amino acids. Trimming stripped 5 bases from V and 7 bases from J, with 18 bases between. The CDR3 region is CASSTLARSGNEQFF. The DNA of the CDR3 is TGTGCCAGCTCAACTCTAGCCCGGAGCGGGAATGAGCAGTTCTTC. Supplemented by reference TRBV18 and TRBJ2-1, the full variable domain reads NAGVMQNPRHLVRRRGQEARLRCSPMKGHSHVYWYRQLPEEGLKFMVYLQKENIIDESGMPKERFSAEFPKEGPSILRIQQVVRGDSAAYFCASSTLARSGNEQFFGPGTRLTVL.

V gene TRBV5-1 combines with J gene TRBJ2-5, with TRBD1 as a possible D gene (6 bases). Germline lookup yields CDR1 SGHRS and CDR2 YFSETQ. V lost 3 bases and J lost 5, with 14 bases in between. This CDR3 region has 14 residues. The CDR3 loop reads CASSSQGYEETQYF. CDR3 coding DNA: TGCGCCAGCAGCTCCCAGGGGTATGAGGAGACCCAGTACTTC.

This rearrangement joins TRBV10-1 to TRBJ2-1, with 10 positions matching TRBD1. Germline V gene sequence: CDR1 WNHNN, CDR2 SYGVQD (reference sequence). The CDR3 covers 15 residues. The trim removed 3 bases at V and 9 bases at J, leaving 8 bases unmatched. The CDR3 loop reads CASSDPGTGAIEQFF. DNA for the CDR3: TGCGCCAGCAGTGACCCCGGGACAGGGGCGATTGAGCAGTTCTTC.

The chain has TRBV7-2 and TRBJ1-6; D is perhaps TRBD1 (5 bases). This CDR3 contains 17 residues. With 0 bases removed from V and 2 bases from J, the gap between germline ends came to 11 bases. Per germline, CDR1 SGHTA and CDR2 FQGNSA. The CDR3 DNA reads TGTGCCAGCAGCTTAGCGGCTGGACAAACCTATAATTCACCCCTCCACTTT. This sequence encodes CASSLAAGQTYNSPLHF.

The chain combines TRBV19 with TRBJ1-4; D remains ambiguous. This CDR3 comprises 14 residues. Trimming stripped 4 bases from V and 7 bases from J, with 13 bases between. Germline assignment: CDR1 LNHDA and CDR2 SQIVND (reference sequence). The CDR3 sequence: CASSRRETGEKLFF. As DNA, the CDR3 is TGTGCCAGTAGTAGGAGGGAGACGGGTGAAAAACTGTTTTTT.

The V call is TRBV11-2, the J call TRBJ2-3; TRBD1 matches at 10 bases. From germline, CDR1 is SGHAT and CDR2 FQNNGV. Trimming cost V 3 bases and J 0 bases; bases outside gene matches: 12. This CDR3 has 19 residues. The chain's CDR3 is CASSFRAPRTGGSTDTQYF. As DNA, the CDR3 is TGTGCCAGCAGCTTTAGGGCCCCTCGGACAGGGGGAAGCACAGATACGCAGTATTTT.

The chain couples TRBV5-1 to TRBJ2-7; 9 positions match TRBD1. J lost 3 bases, V lost 1 base, and 5 bases had no gene match. Germline-derived CDR1 and CDR2 are SGHRS and YFSETQ. The CDR3 spans 15 residues. The CDR3 nucleotides are TGCGCCAGCAGCTTGACAGGGGGCTTGAGCTACGAGCAGTACTTC. This sequence encodes CASSLTGGLSYEQYF.

The chain recombines TRBV27 with TRBJ2-7; 8 nucleotides align to TRBD2. Germline CDR1 and CDR2: MNHEY and SMNVEV (reference sequence). V lost 3 bases, J lost 0 bases, and 4 bases stayed unmatched. The CDR3 consists of 15 residues. For the CDR3, the DNA is TGTGCCAGCAGTTTGAGTAGCGGGGTCTCCTACGAGCAGTACTTC. It yields the protein CASSLSSGVSYEQYF.

This chain joins TRBV7-2 and TRBJ2-7; D may be TRBD1 (5 bases). The V gene lost 6 bases and the J gene lost 3 bases, with 15 bases spanning the gap. CDR3 length: 14 amino acids. Germline V gene data show CDR1 as SGHTA and CDR2 as FQGNSA. Written as DNA, the CDR3 is TGTGCCAGCAGATTAAGCGACAGAAACTACGAGCAGTACTTC. Translation gives CASRLSDRNYEQYF.

V usage is TRBV7-2 and J usage is TRBJ1-1, with 7 bases matching TRBD1. Germline CDR1 is SGHTA and CDR2 is FQGNSA. Trimming took 5 bases from V and 0 from J; bases not matched to a gene: 9. The length of the CDR3 is 16 residues. CDR3 sequence: CASSAGQPLVNTEAFF. The DNA of the CDR3 is TGTGCCAGCAGCGCGGGACAGCCATTAGTGAACACTGAAGCTTTCTTT.

This clone was picked up one time. This sequence joins TRBV18 and TRBJ1-1, with TRBD1 identical over 7 bases. The germline CDR1 and CDR2 sequences are KGHSH and LQKENI. This CDR3 has 13 amino acids. Trimming cost V 2 bases and J 10 bases; bases outside gene matches: 7. CDR3: CASSPVSGGRAFF. The CDR3 DNA sequence: TGTGCCAGCTCACCAGTGTCAGGGGGGCGAGCTTTCTTT.

This clone has more than one count but fewer than ten. V gene TRBV4-1 combines with J gene TRBJ1-1; D remains ambiguous. The ends were cut back, 1 base at V and 1 base at J, with 4 bases in the middle. The CDR3 spans 13 residues. Looked up from germline, CDR1 is MGHRA and CDR2 is YSYEKL. CDR3 sequence (DNA): TGCGCCAGCAGCCAAGTTCGGAACACTGAAGCTTTCTTT. This encodes CASSQVRNTEAFF.

This chain uses TRBV19 with TRBJ1-1, with 7 bases fitting TRBD1. The V segment lost 4 bases and the J segment 3 bases; nucleotides outside the gene matches: 11. Looked up from germline, CDR1 is LNHDA and CDR2 is SQIVND (reference sequence). The CDR3 runs 16 residues. The CDR3, as DNA: TGTGCCAGTAGTACCAGCCGGACAGGAAGATACACTGAAGCTTTCTTT. It is translated as CASSTSRTGRYTEAFF.

The rearrangement links TRBV14 to TRBJ2-5, with D possibly TRBD2 on 5 matching bases. V was clipped by 4 bases and J by 5 bases, with 17 bases between them. This CDR3 region has 15 residues. CDR1 SGHDN and CDR2 FVKESK come from the germline V gene. DNA of the CDR3: TGTGCCAGCAGCCTGAGGGCCGAGAGTTTGGAGACCCAGTACTTC. This encodes CASSLRAESLETQYF.

CDR3 in amino acids: CASGLVTGDGYTF. CDR3 in DNA: TGTGCTAGTGGTTTGGTAACCGGGGATGGCTACACCTTC. The J gene is TRBJ1-2, the V gene TRBV12-5; D uncertain. Germline loops: CDR1 LGHNT, CDR2 FRNRAP. The CDR3 runs to 13 residues. V lost 0 bases and J 6 bases, leaving 8 bases between the germline ends.

The chain uses TRBV28 and TRBJ1-1, with D uncertain. Looked up from germline, CDR1 is MDHEN and CDR2 is SYDVKM. The V gene lost 6 bases and the J gene lost 1 base, with 12 bases spanning the gap. This CDR3 is 14 amino acids long. CDR3 nucleotides: TGTGCCAGCAGGCCACACGAGGAGAACACTGAAGCTTTCTTT. Encoded protein: CASRPHEENTEAFF.

The chain recombines TRBV19 with TRBJ2-2; 8 bases fit TRBD2. The germline V gene has CDR1 LNHDA and CDR2 SQIVND (reference sequence). J was trimmed by 6 bases and V by 6 bases; bases with no gene match: 3. This CDR3 is built from 13 residues. Here the CDR3 reads CASRYGGAGELFF. The CDR3 nucleotides read TGTGCCAGTAGATACGGGGGGGCCGGGGAGCTGTTTTTT.

This clone was counted between two and nine times. This sequence joins TRBV19 and TRBJ1-5, with 8 bases matching TRBD1. This CDR3 is built from 14 residues. Germline CDR1 is LNHDA and CDR2 is SQIVND (reference sequence). V was pared by 1 base and J by 14 bases, with 10 bases of the junction left unmatched. CDR3: CASSIGYRDRLKHF. CDR3 DNA sequence: TGTGCCAGTAGTATAGGGTACCGGGACAGGTTAAAGCATTTT.